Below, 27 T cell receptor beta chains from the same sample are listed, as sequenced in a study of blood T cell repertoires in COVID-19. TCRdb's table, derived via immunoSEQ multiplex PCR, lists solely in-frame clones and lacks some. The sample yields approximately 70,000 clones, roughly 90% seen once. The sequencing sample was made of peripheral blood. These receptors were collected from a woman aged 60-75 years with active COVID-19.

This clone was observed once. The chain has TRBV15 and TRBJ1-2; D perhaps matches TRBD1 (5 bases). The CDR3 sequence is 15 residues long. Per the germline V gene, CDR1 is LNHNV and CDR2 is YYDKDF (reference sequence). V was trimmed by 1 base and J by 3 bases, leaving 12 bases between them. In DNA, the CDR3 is TGTGCCACCAGCAGAGGTAGGGGAAGGGACTATGGCTACACCTTC. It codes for CATSRGRGRDYGYTF. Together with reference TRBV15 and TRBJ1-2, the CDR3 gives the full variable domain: DAMVIQNPRYQVTQFGKPVTLSCSQTLNHNVMYWYQQKSSQAPKLLFHYYDKDFNNEADTPDNFQSRRPNTSFCFLDIRSPGLGDTAMYLCATSRGRGRDYGYTFGSGTRLTVV.

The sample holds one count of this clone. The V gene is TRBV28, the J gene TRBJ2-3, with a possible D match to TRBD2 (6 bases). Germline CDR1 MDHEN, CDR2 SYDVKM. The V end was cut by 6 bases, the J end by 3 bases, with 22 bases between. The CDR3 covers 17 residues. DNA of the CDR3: TGTGCCAGCAGCTTCGTTGCCCCCGGTAGCGGAACAGATACGCAGTATTTT. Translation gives CASSFVAPGSGTDTQYF. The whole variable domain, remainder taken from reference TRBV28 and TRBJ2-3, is DVKVTQSSRYLVKRTGEKVFLECVQDMDHENMFWYRQDPGLGLRLIYFSYDVKMKEKGDIPEGYSVSREKKERFSLILESASTNQTSMYLCASSFVAPGSGTDTQYFGPGTRLTVL.

The CDR3 region is CASSIIGHIPSPLHF. CDR3 DNA sequence: TGTGCCAGTAGTATAATTGGACATATACCTTCACCCCTCCACTTT. The V and J genes are TRBV19 and TRBJ1-6; possibly TRBD1 for D (5 bases). V was trimmed by 2 bases and J by 9 bases, leaving 14 bases between them. This CDR3 comprises 15 residues. The germline V gene encodes CDR1 LNHDA and CDR2 SQIVND (reference sequence).

CDR3 region: CASRRTSTGGKSYEQYF. CDR3 nucleotides: TGCGCCAGCAGACGGACATCCACAGGGGGAAAATCCTACGAGCAGTACTTC. V is TRBV5-1 and J is TRBJ2-7; 8 bases fit TRBD1. The germline gives CDR1 SGHRS, CDR2 YFSETQ. V lost 5 bases, J lost 1 base, and 14 bases stayed unmatched. The CDR3 sequence is 17 residues long.

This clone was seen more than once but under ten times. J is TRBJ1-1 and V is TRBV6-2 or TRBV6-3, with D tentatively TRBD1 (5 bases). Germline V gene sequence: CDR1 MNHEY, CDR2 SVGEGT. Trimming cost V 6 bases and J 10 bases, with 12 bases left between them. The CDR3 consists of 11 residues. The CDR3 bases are TGTGCCAGCAGCCAGGGAGCGGTAGCTTTCTTT. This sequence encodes CASSQGAVAFF.

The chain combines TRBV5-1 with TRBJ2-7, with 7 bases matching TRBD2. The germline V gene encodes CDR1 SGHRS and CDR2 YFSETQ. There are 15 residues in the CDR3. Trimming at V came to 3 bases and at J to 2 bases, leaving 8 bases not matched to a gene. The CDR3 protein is CASSWDQLAAYEQYF. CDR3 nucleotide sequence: TGCGCCAGCAGCTGGGACCAGCTAGCGGCCTACGAGCAGTACTTC.

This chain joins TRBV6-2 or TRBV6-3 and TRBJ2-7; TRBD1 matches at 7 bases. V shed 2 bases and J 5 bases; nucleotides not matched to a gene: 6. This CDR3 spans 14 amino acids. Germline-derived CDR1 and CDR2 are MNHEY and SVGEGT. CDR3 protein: CASSYPDRAHEQYF. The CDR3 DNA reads TGTGCCAGCAGTTACCCCGACAGGGCCCACGAGCAGTACTTC.

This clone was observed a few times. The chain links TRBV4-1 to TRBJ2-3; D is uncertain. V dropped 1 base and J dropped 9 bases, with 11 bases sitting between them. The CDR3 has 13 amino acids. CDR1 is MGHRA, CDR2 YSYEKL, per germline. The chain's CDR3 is CASSQGLQTTQYF. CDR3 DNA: TGCGCCAGCAGCCAAGGGCTCCAGACAACGCAGTATTTT.

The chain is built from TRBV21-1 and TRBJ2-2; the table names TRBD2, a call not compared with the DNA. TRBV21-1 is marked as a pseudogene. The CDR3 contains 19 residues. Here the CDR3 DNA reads TGTGCCAGCAGCGCAGCAGGACTAGCGGACCCGCTTTACACCGGGGAGCTGTTTTTT. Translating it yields CASSAAGLADPLYTGELFF.

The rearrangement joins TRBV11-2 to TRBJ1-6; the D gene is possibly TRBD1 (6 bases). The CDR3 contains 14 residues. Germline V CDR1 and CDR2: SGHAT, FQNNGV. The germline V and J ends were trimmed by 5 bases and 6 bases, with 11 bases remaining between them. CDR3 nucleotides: TGTGCCAGCAGCCGAACAGGGCCTAATTCACCCCTCCACTTT. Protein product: CASSRTGPNSPLHF. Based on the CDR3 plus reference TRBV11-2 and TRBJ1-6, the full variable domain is EAGVAQSPRYKIIEKRQSVAFWCNPISGHATLYWYQQILGQGPKLLIQFQNNGVVDDSQLPKDRFSAERLKGVDSTLKIQPAKLEDSAVYLCASSRTGPNSPLHFGNGTRLTVT.

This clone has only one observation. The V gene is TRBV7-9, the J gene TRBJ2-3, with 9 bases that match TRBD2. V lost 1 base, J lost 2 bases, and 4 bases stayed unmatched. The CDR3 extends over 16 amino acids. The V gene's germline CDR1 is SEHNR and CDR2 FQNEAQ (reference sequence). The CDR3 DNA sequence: TGTGCCAGCAGCTTAGTTGCTAGCGGGAACACAGATACGCAGTATTTT. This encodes CASSLVASGNTDTQYF.

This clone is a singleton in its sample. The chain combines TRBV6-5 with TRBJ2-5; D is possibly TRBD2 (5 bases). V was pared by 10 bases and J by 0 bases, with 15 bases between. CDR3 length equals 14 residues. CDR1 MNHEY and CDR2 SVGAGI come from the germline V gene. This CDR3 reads CATTRSGYQETQYF. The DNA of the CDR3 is TGTGCCACCACCCGATCGGGATACCAAGAGACCCAGTACTTC.

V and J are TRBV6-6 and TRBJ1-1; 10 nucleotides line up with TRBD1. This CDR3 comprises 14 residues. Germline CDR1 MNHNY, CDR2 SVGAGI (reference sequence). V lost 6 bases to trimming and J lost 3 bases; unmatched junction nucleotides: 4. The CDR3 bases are TGTGCCAGCAGACCAGGACAGGGGGACACTGAAGCTTTCTTT. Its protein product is CASRPGQGDTEAFF.

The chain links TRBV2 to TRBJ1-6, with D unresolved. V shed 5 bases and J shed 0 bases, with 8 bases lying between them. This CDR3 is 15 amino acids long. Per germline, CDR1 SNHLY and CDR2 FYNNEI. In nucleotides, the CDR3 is TGTGCCAGCAGTTCCACACGCTCCTATAATTCACCCCTCCACTTT. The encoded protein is CASSSTRSYNSPLHF.

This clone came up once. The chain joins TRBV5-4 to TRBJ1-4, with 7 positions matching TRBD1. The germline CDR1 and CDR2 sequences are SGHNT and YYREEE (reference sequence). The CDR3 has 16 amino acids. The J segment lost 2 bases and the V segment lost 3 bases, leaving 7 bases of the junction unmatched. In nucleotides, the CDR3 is TGTGCCAGCAGCTCGAGGCAGGGGGATACTAATGAAAAACTGTTTTTT. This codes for CASSSRQGDTNEKLFF.

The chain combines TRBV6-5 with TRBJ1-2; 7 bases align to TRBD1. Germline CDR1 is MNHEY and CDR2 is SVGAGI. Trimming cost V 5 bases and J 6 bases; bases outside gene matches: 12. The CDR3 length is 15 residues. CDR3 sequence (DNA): TGTGCCAGCAGTACCCCGGACAGGCCGCAGGATGGCTACACCTTC. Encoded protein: CASSTPDRPQDGYTF.

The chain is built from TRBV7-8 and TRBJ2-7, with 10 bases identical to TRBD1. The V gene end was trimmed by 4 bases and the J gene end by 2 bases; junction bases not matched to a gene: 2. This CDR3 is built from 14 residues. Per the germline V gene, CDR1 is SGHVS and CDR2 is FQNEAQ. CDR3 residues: CASSWDRGAYEQYF. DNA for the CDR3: TGTGCCAGCAGCTGGGACAGGGGCGCCTACGAGCAGTACTTC.

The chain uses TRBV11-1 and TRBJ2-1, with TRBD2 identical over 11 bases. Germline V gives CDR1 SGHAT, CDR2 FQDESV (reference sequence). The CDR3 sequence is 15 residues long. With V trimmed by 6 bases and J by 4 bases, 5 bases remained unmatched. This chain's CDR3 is CASRPGTSGYNEQFF. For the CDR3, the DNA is TGTGCCAGCAGACCCGGGACTAGCGGTTACAATGAGCAGTTCTTC.

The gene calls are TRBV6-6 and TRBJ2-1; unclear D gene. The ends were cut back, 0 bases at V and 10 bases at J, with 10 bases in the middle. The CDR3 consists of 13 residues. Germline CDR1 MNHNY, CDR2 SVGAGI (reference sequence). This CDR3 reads CASSYSTQQEQFF. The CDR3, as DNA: TGTGCCAGCAGTTACTCGACGCAACAGGAGCAGTTCTTC.

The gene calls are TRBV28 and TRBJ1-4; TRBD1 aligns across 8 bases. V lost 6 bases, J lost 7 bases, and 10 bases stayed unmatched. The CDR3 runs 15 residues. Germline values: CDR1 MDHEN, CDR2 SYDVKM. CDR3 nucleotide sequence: TGTGCCAGCAGCCGTAATACAGGGGGGGGTGAAAAACTGTTTTTT. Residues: CASSRNTGGGEKLFF.

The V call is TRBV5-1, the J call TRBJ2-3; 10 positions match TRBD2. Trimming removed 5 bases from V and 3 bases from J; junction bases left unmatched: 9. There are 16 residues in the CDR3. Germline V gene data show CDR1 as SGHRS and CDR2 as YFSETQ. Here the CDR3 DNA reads TGCGCCAGCAGTGGGAGCGGGAGGGCCCGGACAGATACGCAGTATTTT. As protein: CASSGSGRARTDTQYF.

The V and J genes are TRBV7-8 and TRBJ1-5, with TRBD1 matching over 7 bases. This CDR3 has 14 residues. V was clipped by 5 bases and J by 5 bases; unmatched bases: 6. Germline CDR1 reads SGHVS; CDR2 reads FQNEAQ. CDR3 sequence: CASSPRQGDQPQHF. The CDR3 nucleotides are TGTGCCAGCAGCCCGCGACAGGGCGATCAGCCCCAGCATTTT.

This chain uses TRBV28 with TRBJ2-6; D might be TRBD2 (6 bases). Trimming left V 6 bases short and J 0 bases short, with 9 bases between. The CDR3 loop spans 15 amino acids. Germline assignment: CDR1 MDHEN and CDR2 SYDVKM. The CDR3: CASRTGSSGANVLTF. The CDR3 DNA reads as TGTGCCAGCAGGACCGGGAGCTCTGGGGCCAACGTCCTGACTTTC.

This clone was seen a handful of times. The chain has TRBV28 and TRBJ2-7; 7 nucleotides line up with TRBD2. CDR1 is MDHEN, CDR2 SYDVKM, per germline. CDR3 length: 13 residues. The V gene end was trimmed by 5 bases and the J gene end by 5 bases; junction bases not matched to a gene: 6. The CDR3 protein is CASSDTAGDEQYF. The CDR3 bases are TGTGCCAGCAGTGACACGGCGGGAGACGAGCAGTACTTC.

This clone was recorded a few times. The DNA for the CDR3 is TGTGCCAGCAGCCGAGGTGCTACTGAGCAGTTCTTC. This encodes CASSRGATEQFF. The chain links TRBV3-1 (or the pseudogene TRBV3-2) to TRBJ2-1; D is uncertain. Germline CDR1 LGHDT, CDR2 YNNKEL (reference sequence). The CDR3 is 12 amino acids. V shed 4 bases and J shed 9 bases, with 10 bases lying between them.

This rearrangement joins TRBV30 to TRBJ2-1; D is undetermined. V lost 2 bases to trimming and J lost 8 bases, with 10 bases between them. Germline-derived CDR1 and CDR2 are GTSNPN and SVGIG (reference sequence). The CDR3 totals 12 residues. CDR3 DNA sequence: TGTGCCTGGAGTTACCGCAGCGATGAGCAGTTCTTC. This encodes CAWSYRSDEQFF.

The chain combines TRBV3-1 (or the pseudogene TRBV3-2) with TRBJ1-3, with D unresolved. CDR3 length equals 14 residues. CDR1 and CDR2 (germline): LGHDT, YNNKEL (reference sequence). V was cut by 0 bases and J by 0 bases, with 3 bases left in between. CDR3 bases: TGTGCCAGCAGCCAAGATCACTCTGGAAACACCATATATTTT. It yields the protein CASSQDHSGNTIYF.